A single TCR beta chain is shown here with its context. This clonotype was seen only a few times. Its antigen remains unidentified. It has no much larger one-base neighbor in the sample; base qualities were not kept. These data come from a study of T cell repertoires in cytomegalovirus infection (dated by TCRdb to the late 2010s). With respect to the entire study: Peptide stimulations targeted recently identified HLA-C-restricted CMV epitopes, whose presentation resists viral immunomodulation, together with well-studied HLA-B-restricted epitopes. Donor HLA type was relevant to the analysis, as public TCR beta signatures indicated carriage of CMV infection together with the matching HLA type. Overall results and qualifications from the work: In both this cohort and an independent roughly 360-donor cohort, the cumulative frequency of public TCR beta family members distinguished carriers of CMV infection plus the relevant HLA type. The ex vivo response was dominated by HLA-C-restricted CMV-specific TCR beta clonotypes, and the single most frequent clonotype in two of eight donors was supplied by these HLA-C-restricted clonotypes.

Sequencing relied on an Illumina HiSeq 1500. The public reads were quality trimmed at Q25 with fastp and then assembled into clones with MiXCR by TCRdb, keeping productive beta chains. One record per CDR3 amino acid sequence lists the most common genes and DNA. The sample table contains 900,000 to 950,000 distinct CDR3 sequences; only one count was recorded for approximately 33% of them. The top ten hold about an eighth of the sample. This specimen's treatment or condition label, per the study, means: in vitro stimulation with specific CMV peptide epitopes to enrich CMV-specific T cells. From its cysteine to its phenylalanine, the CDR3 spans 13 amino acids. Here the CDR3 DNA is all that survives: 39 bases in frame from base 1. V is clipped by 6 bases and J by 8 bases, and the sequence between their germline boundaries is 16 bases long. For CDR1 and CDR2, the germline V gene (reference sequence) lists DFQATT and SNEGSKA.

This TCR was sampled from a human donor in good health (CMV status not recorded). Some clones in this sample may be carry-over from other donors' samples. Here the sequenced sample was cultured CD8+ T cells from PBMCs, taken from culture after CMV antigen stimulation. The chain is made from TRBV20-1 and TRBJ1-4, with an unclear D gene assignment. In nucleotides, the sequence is TGCAGTGCAGCCCCCGTTTCGTCGGAAAAACTGTTTTTT. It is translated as CSAAPVSSEKLFF.